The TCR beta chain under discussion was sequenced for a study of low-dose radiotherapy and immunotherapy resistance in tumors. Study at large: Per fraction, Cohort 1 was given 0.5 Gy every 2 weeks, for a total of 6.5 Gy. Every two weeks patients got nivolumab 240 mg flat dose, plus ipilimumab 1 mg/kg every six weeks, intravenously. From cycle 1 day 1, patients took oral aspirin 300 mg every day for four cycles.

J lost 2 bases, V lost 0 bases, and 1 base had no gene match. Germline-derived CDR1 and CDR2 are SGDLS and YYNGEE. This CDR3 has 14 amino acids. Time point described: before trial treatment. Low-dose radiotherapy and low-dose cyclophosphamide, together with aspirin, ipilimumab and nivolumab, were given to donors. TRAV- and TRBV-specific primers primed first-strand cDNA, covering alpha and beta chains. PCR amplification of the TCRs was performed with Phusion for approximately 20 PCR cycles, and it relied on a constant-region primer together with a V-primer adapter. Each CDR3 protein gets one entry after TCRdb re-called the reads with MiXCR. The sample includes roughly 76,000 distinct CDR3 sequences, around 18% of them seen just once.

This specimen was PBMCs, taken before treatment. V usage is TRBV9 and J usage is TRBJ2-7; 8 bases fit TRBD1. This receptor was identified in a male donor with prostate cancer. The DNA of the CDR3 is TGTGCCAGCAGCGTAGCGGGACAGGCCTACGAGCAGTACTTC. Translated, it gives CASSVAGQAYEQYF.